The 20 T cell receptor beta chains reported below all come from one sample, sequenced in a study of glioma-infiltrating T cells. TCR alpha and beta CDR3 regions were amplified from RNA using iRepertoire nested multiplex PCR. TCRdb re-called the multiplex PCR reads through MiXCR, storing one row per CDR3 protein. The table lists over 100,000 distinct CDR3 sequences, about 25% of them singletons, with 35% in the top ten. The sample taken for sequencing was glioma tissue, nonneoplastic brain tissue, or PBMCs (not recorded which). Receptors were obtained from a human donor with low-grade glioma or glioblastoma, undergoing nonglioma brain surgery, or in good health (not recorded which).

This clonotype was picked up many times. The V gene is TRBV6-2 or TRBV6-3, the J gene TRBJ1-5, with D unresolved. Germline V gives CDR1 MNHEY, CDR2 SVGEGT. V lost 1 base and J lost 4, with 5 bases in between. The CDR3 length is 13 residues. In DNA form, the CDR3 reads TGTGCCAGCAGTTACTATTGGAATCAGCCCCAGCATTTT. It specifies CASSYYWNQPQHF.

This clonotype was picked up many times. The chain carries TRBV7-2 and TRBJ2-7; 7 positions agree with TRBD1. V was pared by 6 bases and J by 0 bases, with 8 bases of the junction left unmatched. Germline assignment: CDR1 SGHTA and CDR2 FQGNSA. CDR3 size: 15 residues. Here the CDR3 reads CASSFTGDNSYEQYF. CDR3 bases: TGTGCCAGCAGTTTTACAGGGGACAACTCCTACGAGCAGTACTTC.

The V gene is TRBV4-2, the J gene TRBJ2-7, with D possibly being TRBD2 (5 bases). Deletions cut 2 bases from V and 2 bases from J, with 7 bases between. In germline, CDR1 is LGHNA, CDR2 YNFKEQ. The CDR3 spans 13 residues. The CDR3 spells CASSQTSTYEQYF. The DNA of the CDR3 is TGTGCCAGCAGCCAAACTAGTACCTACGAGCAGTACTTC.

At least ten counts were recorded for this clonotype. V usage is TRBV6-2 or TRBV6-3 and J usage is TRBJ1-1; no firm D call. CDR1 is MNHEY and CDR2 is SVGEGT in the germline V gene. The CDR3 length is 13 residues. V lost 3 bases and J 3 bases, leaving 8 bases between the germline ends. The CDR3 nucleotides are TGTGCCAGCAGTTATCGGCCGTACACTGAAGCTTTCTTT. Its protein product is CASSYRPYTEAFF.

The table lists this clonotype with many counts. The chain carries TRBV7-3 and TRBJ1-1, with unresolved D. The V gene's germline CDR1 is SGHTA and CDR2 FQGTGA. Between the trimmed V and J ends, which lost 5 bases and 3 bases, there was a span of 10 bases. The CDR3 consists of 13 residues. The CDR3 loop reads CASSPNGYTEAFF. In DNA form, the CDR3 reads TGTGCCAGCAGCCCGAATGGGTACACTGAAGCTTTCTTT.

With respect to this clonotype: A much larger clone lies one base from this, so it may be a read error. The gene calls are TRBV7-8 and TRBJ2-3; D could derive from TRBD1 or TRBD2 (5 bases each). The CDR3 has 14 amino acids. Germline CDR1 and CDR2: SGHVS and FQNEAQ. V shed 6 bases and J shed 0 bases, with 10 bases lying between them. The CDR3 coding sequence is TGTGCCAGCAGATCCCGGGACAGCACAGATACGCAGTATTTT. Its protein product is CASRSRDSTDTQYF.

The rearrangement joins TRBV29-1 to TRBJ1-3, with D possibly being TRBD1 (6 bases). The CDR3 contains 14 residues. V was pared by 7 bases and J by 0 bases, with 13 bases between. In germline, CDR1 is SQVTM, CDR2 ANQGSEA. The CDR3 DNA is TGCAGCGCCCGAGGGGGGAGCTCTGGAAACACCATATATTTT. It encodes CSARGGSSGNTIYF.

This clonotype was found a few times. Because the CDR3 is missing its conserved closing phenylalanine or tryptophan, this is likely a read error. V usage is TRBV7-9 and J usage is TRBJ1-1; 10 nucleotides agree with TRBD1. CDR1 SEHNR and CDR2 FQNEAQ come from the germline V gene (reference sequence). The CDR3 loop spans 15 amino acids. The CDR3 loop is CASSSRDRGWTEAFS. The DNA for the CDR3 is TGTGCCAGCAGCTCCAGGGACAGGGGATGGACTGAGGCTTTCTCT.

This clonotype was counted at least ten times. This sequence joins TRBV20-1 and TRBJ2-7; 7 positions match TRBD2. CDR3 length: 14 amino acids. The germline CDR1 and CDR2 sequences are DFQATT and SNEGSKA (reference sequence). J lost 5 bases, V lost 5 bases, and 12 bases had no gene match. The CDR3 reads CSAQPGTTYNEQYF. For the CDR3, the DNA is TGCAGTGCTCAACCGGGGACTACCTACAACGAGCAGTACTTC.

A word on this clonotype: A much larger clone differs from this one at a single base, so this may be a read error. V is TRBV11-2 and J is TRBJ2-7; 9 positions match TRBD2. CDR1 is SGHAT, CDR2 FQNNGV, per germline. The CDR3 spans 15 residues. Losses at the gene ends were 2 bases for V and 7 bases for J; bases not matched to a gene: 9. CDR3 coding DNA: TGTGCCAGCAGCTTATGGACTAGCGCCTACAATGAGCAGTACTTC. It codes for CASSLWTSAYNEQYF. Based on the CDR3 plus reference TRBV11-2 and TRBJ2-7, the full variable domain is EAGVAQSPRYKIIEKRQSVAFWCNPISGHATLYWYQQILGQGPKLLIQFQNNGVVDDSQLPKDRFSAERLKGVDSTLKIQPAKLEDSAVYLCASSLWTSAYNEQYFGPGTRLTVT.

This clonotype occurred many times. The chain recombines TRBV7-3 with TRBJ2-1, with a weak D call TRBD1 (5 bases). The CDR3 spans 15 residues. The germline V gene encodes CDR1 SGHTA and CDR2 FQGTGA. Trimming took off 5 bases at V and 1 base at J, with 12 bases between the two ends. CDR3 sequence: CASSPTDLSYNEQFF. In nucleotides, the CDR3 is TGTGCCAGCAGCCCGACAGACCTTTCCTACAATGAGCAGTTCTTC. The full variable domain, with the rest looked up from reference TRBV7-3 and TRBJ2-1, is GAGVSQTPSNKVTEKGKYVELRCDPISGHTALYWYRQSLGQGPEFLIYFQGTGAADDSGLPNDRFFAVRPEGSVSTLKIQRTERGDSAVYLCASSPTDLSYNEQFFGPGTRLTVL.

The chain links TRBV20-1 to TRBJ1-1; no firm D call. The CDR3 totals 14 residues. The germline V gene has CDR1 DFQATT and CDR2 SNEGSKA (reference sequence). The V gene lost 6 bases and the J gene lost 4 bases, with 18 bases spanning the gap. The DNA for the CDR3 is TGCAGTGCCGTTAGGTTCGCTGAGGTCACTGAAGCTTTCTTT. This codes for CSAVRFAEVTEAFF.

At least ten counts were recorded for this clonotype. J is TRBJ2-5 and V is TRBV15; 14 bases are a match to TRBD2. Germline CDR1 and CDR2: LNHNV and YYDKDF (reference sequence). After removal of 5 bases from V and 0 bases from J, the junction contained 5 bases not matched to a gene. The CDR3 length is 17 residues. CDR3: CATSPRTSGRYQETQYF. CDR3 sequence (DNA): TGTGCCACCAGCCCGCGGACTAGCGGGAGGTACCAAGAGACCCAGTACTTC.

The sample holds many counts of this clonotype. The chain employs TRBV28 and TRBJ1-4; 7 positions match TRBD1. V dropped 6 bases and J dropped 2; count of bases not matched to a gene: 9. This CDR3 comprises 16 residues. Germline V gives CDR1 MDHEN, CDR2 SYDVKM. CDR3 coding DNA: TGTGCCAGCAGGGCCTCAGGGGGAGGCACTAATGAAAAACTGTTTTTT. Its protein product is CASRASGGGTNEKLFF.

This clonotype has ten or more counts. The chain links TRBV28 to TRBJ1-1, with D hard to call. The CDR3 is 12 residues long. V was trimmed by 5 bases and J by 6 bases, leaving 10 bases between them. Germline loops: CDR1 MDHEN, CDR2 SYDVKM. CDR3 sequence: CASSPAGAEAFF. DNA for the CDR3: TGTGCCAGCAGTCCCGCGGGTGCTGAAGCTTTCTTT.

Many counts were recorded for this clonotype. This chain connects TRBV4-2 to TRBJ2-3; 12 bases line up with TRBD2. From germline, CDR1 is LGHNA and CDR2 YNFKEQ. The CDR3 consists of 16 residues. Unmatched junction bases numbered 8, after V lost 6 bases and J lost 4 bases. CDR3 DNA sequence: TGTGCCAGCAGTCGGACTAGCGGGAAGGTTGCAGATACGCAGTATTTT. Translating it yields CASSRTSGKVADTQYF.

Concerning this clonotype: One end of the junction is discordant with germline, which a read error may explain. This chain joins TRBV6-1 and TRBJ2-3, with D possibly being TRBD2 (5 bases). The CDR3 runs to 15 residues. Germline-derived CDR1 and CDR2 are MNHNS and SASEGT. Here the CDR3 DNA reads TGTTCCAGAAGTGAAGGAGGCATGGGTACAGATACGCAGTATTTT. Protein sequence: CSRSEGGMGTDTQYF.

This clonotype was observed many times. The chain links TRBV6-1 to TRBJ2-7, with a possible D match to TRBD1 (6 bases). Germline CDR1 and CDR2: MNHNS and SASEGT. The CDR3 has 13 amino acids. V was pared by 5 bases and J by 2 bases, with 10 bases between. Here the CDR3 reads CASSLTGTYEQYF. In nucleotides, the CDR3 is TGTGCCAGCAGTCTGACAGGAACCTACGAGCAGTACTTC.

This clonotype showed up just a few times. V usage is TRBV7-2 and J usage is TRBJ1-4; the D gene is possibly TRBD1 (6 bases). V lost 5 bases and J 7 bases, leaving 14 bases between the germline ends. The germline CDR1 and CDR2 sequences are SGHTA and FQGNSA. This CDR3 spans 14 amino acids. The CDR3 coding sequence is TGTGCCAGCAGCCCCCCGGCAGGGGTTGAAAAACTGTTTTTT. It encodes CASSPPAGVEKLFF.

Details on this clonotype: A read error is possible here, since a much larger clone lies one base away. J is TRBJ1-6 and V is TRBV18; possibly TRBD1 for D (5 bases). The CDR3 totals 14 residues. The V end was cut by 8 bases, the J end by 6 bases, with 14 bases between. Germline-derived CDR1 and CDR2 are KGHSH and LQKENI. The CDR3 spells CASPRGTLNSPLHF. The CDR3 bases are TGTGCCAGCCCACGGGGGACCCTTAATTCACCCCTCCACTTT. The whole variable domain, filled in from reference TRBV18 and TRBJ1-6, reads NAGVMQNPRHLVRRRGQEARLRCSPMKGHSHVYWYRQLPEEGLKFMVYLQKENIIDESGMPKERFSAEFPKEGPSILRIQQVVRGDSAAYFCASPRGTLNSPLHFGNGTRLTVT.